The 8 T cell receptor beta chains below come from one sample, sequenced in a study of cytomegalovirus exposure and HLA in healthy donors (dated by TCRdb to about 2017). The library was generated by the immunoSEQ multiplex PCR assay. A mixture of 60 forward primers for TCR Vbeta segments and 13 reverse primers for TCR Jbeta segments was used in the multiplex PCR. TCRdb took this table from immuneACCESS and kept in-frame rearrangements with V and J called. Such tables lack part of the clones; where checked against another copy, unresolved V genes explain under half of the gap, and the rest is unexplained. The sample table shows roughly 180,000 clones, and approximately 82% are seen once. The top ten hold roughly 7.8% of the sample. The sequenced material came from PBMCs. These receptors all stem from a woman in her 40s in good health and CMV-seropositive.

This clone appeared a single time. This rearrangement joins TRBV2 to TRBJ1-2; 7 bases line up with TRBD1. With 7 bases clipped from V and 0 bases from J, the junction kept 5 bases outside the gene matches. CDR1 SNHLY and CDR2 FYNNEI come from the germline V gene. This CDR3 region has 14 residues. CDR3 DNA: TGTGCCAGCAACGGGGACAGTTCTAACTATGGCTACACCTTC. This codes for CASNGDSSNYGYTF.

The rearrangement links TRBV10-1 to TRBJ1-1; D may be TRBD1 (5 bases). The germline CDR1 and CDR2 sequences are WNHNN and SYGVQD (reference sequence). V was cut by 0 bases and J by 7 bases, with 12 bases left in between. There are 14 residues in the CDR3. For the CDR3, the DNA is TGCGCCAGCAGTGAGTCCCCGGACGGGGGTGAAGCTTTCTTT. Protein sequence: CASSESPDGGEAFF.

The chain employs TRBV18 and TRBJ2-6; D perhaps matches TRBD1 (6 bases). The CDR3 runs 15 residues. CDR1 is KGHSH and CDR2 is LQKENI in the germline V gene. V lost 4 bases and J lost 1, with 8 bases in between. The CDR3 nucleotides are TGTGCCAGCTCACTCGGACAGTCTGGGGCCAACGTCCTGACTTTC. It yields the protein CASSLGQSGANVLTF.

This clone was detected a few times. The chain employs TRBV5-1 and TRBJ2-1, with D possibly matching TRBD2 (6 bases). Trimming cost V 5 bases and J 6 bases, with 15 bases left between them. Germline CDR1 is SGHRS and CDR2 is YFSETQ. CDR3 size: 14 residues. CDR3 nucleotide sequence: TGCGCCAGCAGATGGGAGGATAGGGGCAATGAGCAGTTCTTC. Translating it yields CASRWEDRGNEQFF. Based on the CDR3 plus reference TRBV5-1 and TRBJ2-1, the full variable domain is KAGVTQTPRYLIKTRGQQVTLSCSPISGHRSVSWYQQTPGQGLQFLFEYFSETQRNKGNFPGRFSGRQFSNSRSEMNVSTLELGDSALYLCASRWEDRGNEQFFGPGTRLTVL.

The chain couples TRBV28 to TRBJ2-5, with 7 bases matching TRBD2. Trimming removed 4 bases from V and 5 bases from J; junction bases left unmatched: 1. Germline V CDR1 and CDR2: MDHEN, SYDVKM. The CDR3 spans 12 residues. The CDR3 reads CASSYGGETQYF. CDR3 coding DNA: TGTGCCAGCAGTTACGGGGGGGAGACCCAGTACTTC.

The V and J genes are TRBV5-1 and TRBJ2-7, with 9 bases aligning to TRBD2. From germline, CDR1 is SGHRS and CDR2 YFSETQ. CDR3 length equals 15 residues. Trimming took 4 bases from V and 1 from J; bases not matched to a gene: 6. The DNA of the CDR3 is TGCGCCAGCAGCCTCCAGACTAGCGGATCCTACGAGCAGTACTTC. Its translation: CASSLQTSGSYEQYF.

This chain joins TRBV5-4 and TRBJ2-4, with D maybe TRBD2 (5 bases). V was trimmed by 3 bases and J by 9 bases, leaving 16 bases between them. The germline gives CDR1 SGHNT, CDR2 YYREEE (reference sequence). This CDR3 spans 14 amino acids. The CDR3 spells CASSSPNTRSIQYF. The CDR3 DNA follows: TGTGCCAGCAGCTCCCCCAATACTAGGAGCATTCAGTACTTC.

V is TRBV6-5 and J is TRBJ2-7; D possibly corresponds to TRBD2 (6 bases). This CDR3 comprises 14 residues. CDR1 and CDR2 from the germline V gene are MNHEY and SVGAGI. Trimming removed 7 bases at V and 6 bases at J, with 19 bases between. As DNA, the CDR3 is TGTGCCAGCAAACGGTGGGCTAGCGCCGTCGAGCAGTACTTC. Amino acid sequence: CASKRWASAVEQYF.